The 16 T cell receptor beta chains presented below share a single source sample, sequenced in a study of cytomegalovirus exposure and HLA in healthy donors. 60 Vbeta and 13 Jbeta primers were used in PCR. Produced via immunoSEQ multiplex PCR; TCRdb's table is partial and in-frame only. This sample contains about 160,000 clones. Sequences were obtained from PBMCs. These receptors originate from a woman in her fifties or sixties in good health and CMV-seronegative.

V is TRBV21-1 and J is TRBJ1-1. TRBV21-1 is tagged as a pseudogene. The CDR3 spans 15 residues. The CDR3 DNA follows: TGTGCCAGCAGCAAATGGTGGGGGGTGAACACTGAAGCTTTCTTT. This sequence encodes CASSKWWGVNTEAFF.

The chain uses TRBV12-5 and TRBJ2-3; the D is unclear. Trimming removed 1 base from V and 4 bases from J, with 6 bases in between. Germline V gives CDR1 LGHNT, CDR2 FRNRAP. The CDR3 has 13 residues. CDR3 in DNA: TGTGCTAGTGGTTTGGGAGGAGCAGATACGCAGTATTTT. Amino acids: CASGLGGADTQYF.

As concerns this clone: In the same sample, other DNA sequences code for this CDR3. The CDR3 protein is CSVDRGYEQYF. The CDR3 DNA follows: TGCAGCGTGGACAGGGGTTACGAGCAGTACTTC. The genes are TRBV29-1 and TRBJ2-7; TRBD1 agrees at 9 bases. This CDR3 is built from 11 residues. Losses at the gene ends were 6 bases for V and 4 bases for J; bases not matched to a gene: 1. CDR1 and CDR2 (germline): SQVTM, ANQGSEA.

The V and J genes are TRBV7-8 and TRBJ2-1; TRBD1 matches at 8 bases. Trimming cost V 1 base and J 4 bases; bases outside gene matches: 6. CDR1 is SGHVS, CDR2 FQNEAQ, per germline. The CDR3 is made up of 16 amino acids. CDR3 loop: CASSLVGTGLYNEQFF. CDR3 nucleotides: TGTGCCAGCAGCTTAGTTGGGACAGGCCTATACAATGAGCAGTTCTTC. Full variable domain (missing parts from reference TRBV7-8 and TRBJ2-1): GAGVSQSPRYKVAKRGQDVALRCDPISGHVSLFWYQQALGQGPEFLTYFQNEAQLDKSGLPSDRFFAERPEGSVSTLKIQRTQQEDSAVYLCASSLVGTGLYNEQFFGPGTRLTVL.

This rearrangement joins TRBV19 to TRBJ1-2; weak D call: TRBD1 (6 bases). The CDR3 runs to 13 residues. V lost 6 bases and J lost 3, with 11 bases in between. The V gene's germline CDR1 is LNHDA and CDR2 SQIVND (reference sequence). This CDR3 is CASRATGHYGYTF. In nucleotides, the CDR3 is TGTGCCAGTAGGGCAACAGGGCACTATGGCTACACCTTC.

This rearrangement joins TRBV19 to TRBJ1-2; no reliable D call. This CDR3 contains 16 residues. Trimming took off 6 bases at V and 4 bases at J, with 21 bases between the two ends. The germline CDR1 and CDR2 sequences are LNHDA and SQIVND (reference sequence). CDR3 sequence (DNA): TGTGCCAGTAGCAGAACGTTCAGGAAAGGCTTCTATGGCTACACCTTC. It yields the protein CASSRTFRKGFYGYTF.

The chain has TRBV10-3 and TRBJ1-5; possible D gene TRBD1, 6 bases. Trimming left V 4 bases short and J 2 bases short, with 6 bases between. The CDR3 loop spans 13 amino acids. Germline loops: CDR1 ENHRY, CDR2 SYGVKD. For the CDR3, the DNA is TGTGCCATCAGTGCAGGGGGCAATCAGCCCCAGCATTTT. Its translation: CAISAGGNQPQHF.

The V gene is TRBV19, the J gene TRBJ2-7, with a weak D call TRBD2 (5 bases). CDR3 length: 15 residues. Germline loops: CDR1 LNHDA, CDR2 SQIVND (reference sequence). V lost 5 bases and J lost 3, with 17 bases in between. The CDR3 DNA follows: TGTGCCAGTAGTCAACTAGTGGGCATCGGCTACGAGCAGTACTTC. Translated: CASSQLVGIGYEQYF.

The V gene is TRBV28, the J gene TRBJ2-2; a possible D gene is TRBD1 (5 bases). This CDR3 is 11 amino acids long. The V gene lost 10 bases and the J gene lost 4 bases, with 7 bases spanning the gap. Germline-derived CDR1 and CDR2 are MDHEN and SYDVKM. The DNA for the CDR3 is TGTGCCACAGGGCCCACCGGGGAGCTGTTTTTT. Its protein product is CATGPTGELFF.

The chain joins TRBV5-1 to TRBJ2-3, with a tentative D call TRBD2 (6 bases). CDR3 length: 14 amino acids. V gave up 1 base and J gave up 3 bases, with 9 bases separating them. CDR1 is SGHRS, CDR2 YFSETQ, per germline. CDR3 loop: CASSLIAVTDTQYF. CDR3 sequence (DNA): TGCGCCAGCAGCTTGATAGCGGTGACAGATACGCAGTATTTT. Variable domain in full (rest from reference TRBV5-1 and TRBJ2-3): KAGVTQTPRYLIKTRGQQVTLSCSPISGHRSVSWYQQTPGQGLQFLFEYFSETQRNKGNFPGRFSGRQFSNSRSEMNVSTLELGDSALYLCASSLIAVTDTQYFGPGTRLTVL.

The chain has TRBV7-8 and TRBJ1-1; TRBD1 agrees at 9 bases. Trimming removed 1 base from V and 3 bases from J; junction bases left unmatched: 9. The CDR3 loop spans 17 amino acids. Germline V gene lookup returns CDR1 SGHVS and CDR2 FQNEAQ. The CDR3 nucleotides are TGTGCCAGCAGCTTAGGCACAGGGGGCTCATTGGACACTGAAGCTTTCTTT. It codes for CASSLGTGGSLDTEAFF.

The CDR3, as DNA: TGTGCCAGCAGCTTGGAGCCTAGCGGGAGAGGAAGAGAAGAGACCCAGTACTTC. Amino acids: CASSLEPSGRGREETQYF. J is TRBJ2-5 and V is TRBV5-6; 10 bases are shared with TRBD2. With V trimmed by 0 bases and J by 3 bases, 11 bases remained unmatched. The CDR3 is 18 residues long. Germline V lookup: CDR1 SGHDT, CDR2 YYEEEE.

This chain joins TRBV13 and TRBJ2-1, with 10 bases identical to TRBD2. The V segment lost 1 base and the J segment 4 bases; nucleotides outside the gene matches: 7. The germline gives CDR1 PRHDT, CDR2 FYEKMQ (reference sequence). The CDR3 has 17 amino acids. CDR3 in DNA: TGTGCCAGCAGCTTAGACGGGGTAGCGGGGGGTTACAATGAGCAGTTCTTC. It specifies CASSLDGVAGGYNEQFF.

The chain recombines TRBV7-3 with TRBJ1-5; TRBD1 is a possible D gene (5 bases). This CDR3 has 15 residues. V lost 0 bases and J 0 bases, leaving 6 bases between the germline ends. Germline-derived CDR1 and CDR2 are SGHTA and FQGTGA. The CDR3 nucleotides read TGTGCCAGCAGCTTAACCAGGGATAGCAATCAGCCCCAGCATTTT. Its translation: CASSLTRDSNQPQHF.

This sequence joins TRBV7-9 and TRBJ2-5; no firm D call. Germline values: CDR1 SEHNR, CDR2 FQNEAQ (reference sequence). V lost 5 bases, J lost 4 bases, and 8 bases lay in between. The CDR3 sequence is 12 residues long. Here the CDR3 DNA reads TGTGCCAGCAGCCTATCTTCAGAGACCCAGTACTTC. It yields the protein CASSLSSETQYF.

The chain employs TRBV6-1 and TRBJ1-2, with 8 bases aligning to TRBD1. V lost 6 bases, J lost 3 bases, and 9 bases stayed unmatched. CDR1 MNHNS and CDR2 SASEGT come from the germline V gene. The CDR3 is made up of 15 amino acids. The CDR3 sequence: CASRKDRGRDYGYTF. The CDR3 DNA reads as TGTGCCAGCAGGAAAGACAGGGGAAGGGACTATGGCTACACCTTC.